The entry below describes one TCR beta chain. Its specificity is unknown. This entry comes from a study of CD8 T cells in ankylosing spondylitis. Findings and caveats of the study: Ankylosing spondylitis blood appeared to be characterized by a TCR beta motif of 7 to 9 highly homologous variants. Peripheral blood samples showed relatively rare disease-linked clones, and these clones were CD8+. Researchers reportedly found disease-linked clones significantly enriched in matched ankylosing spondylitis synovial fluid. Before this, some motif variants had been reported in reactive arthritis synovial fluid and blood.

Trimming stripped 4 bases from V and 5 bases from J, with 6 bases between. The CDR3 contains 12 residues. Germline V gene lookup returns CDR1 LGHNA and CDR2 YSLEER. TCRdb passed the 5' RACE reads through MiXCR, listing each CDR3 protein once. The table records about 160,000 distinct CDR3 sequences, roughly 10% of them present only once. Sequenced: blood, either unsorted or a sorted T cell fraction (not recorded which). The receptor was derived from a female donor with ankylosing spondylitis or in good health (not recorded which). The gene calls are TRBV4-3 and TRBJ2-1; the D is unclear. This CDR3 is CASSLRNNEQFF. The CDR3 DNA reads as TGCGCCAGCAGCCTCAGGAACAATGAGCAGTTCTTC.